This T cell receptor beta chain was recovered during a study of human T cells and chemical hapten exposure. Findings and limits, study-wide: Positively correlated with patch test score were the counts of PT1 expanded TCRs.

CDR1 and CDR2 (germline): SQVTM, ANQGSEA. Trimming cost V 7 bases and J 9 bases; bases outside gene matches: 15. CDR3 size: 14 residues. This clonotype was seen more than once but under ten times. Its antigen is still unknown. Each CDR3 protein gets one entry after TCRdb re-called the RACE reads with MiXCR. The table includes about 69,000 distinct CDR3 sequences, about a tenth detected once. Time point described: patch test 2, 6 weeks after DPC sensitization. Treatment described: therapeutic diphenylcyclopropenone sensitization with weekly scalp DPC. The drawing of blood occurred before each patch test was applied.

Sample: whole blood, taken in connection with sensitization to the hapten diphenylcyclopropenone (DPC). The chain links TRBV29-1 to TRBJ2-1; TRBD2 matches at 7 bases. The sequence was collected from a woman aged 45-65 years with alopecia areata. Some clones in this sample may be carry-over from other donors' samples. The CDR3 region has the DNA TGCAGCGCGGGGAGGAGCGGGACTTTTGGTGAGCAGTTCTTC. It codes for CSAGRSGTFGEQFF.